The entry below describes one TCR beta chain. As yet, its antigen is unknown. Regarding treatment: oral pan-JAK inhibitor, 5-10 mg twice daily. The CDR3 runs 12 residues. V dropped 5 bases and J dropped 5 bases, with 9 bases sitting between them. Germline values: CDR1 MNHEY, CDR2 SVGAGI. This entry belongs to a study of CD8+ T cells in alopecia areata. As for the study in general: Tofacitinib lasted 6 to 18 months, then 6 months off drug. General study findings and limits: The study found higher clonality in lesional than normal scalp, especially in alopecia totalis/universalis.

Sequencing relied on a cDNA template that was reverse transcribed from extracted RNA. The table came from immunoSEQ multiplex PCR; TCRdb's copy has only in-frame clones and leaves some out. The sample shows 150,000 to 200,000 clones, just under 65% of them seen only once. Sequenced here: CD4+ T cells sorted from blood, sampled between weeks 49 and 50, from a patient treated with tofacitinib. V and J are TRBV6-5 and TRBJ1-2, with D maybe TRBD1 (5 bases). This receptor was obtained from a human donor with alopecia areata. CDR3 nucleotides: TGTGCCAGCAGTCCTGGGGCGTATGGCTACACCTTC. Amino acids: CASSPGAYGYTF.